The subject of this entry is one T cell receptor beta chain. CDR1 and CDR2 (germline): SNHLY, FYNNEI. CDR3 length equals 12 residues. V was pared by 4 bases and J by 1 base, with 4 bases between. These data originate in a study of patients and donors after allogeneic stem cell transplantation. TCRdb redid the calling of the RT-PCR reads with MiXCR, one entry per CDR3 protein. The sample gives fewer than 200,000 distinct CDR3 sequences, about 32% of which show up once; about 3% is in the top ten. The sequenced sample was blood, either unsorted or a sorted T cell fraction (not recorded which). The origin of this receptor is a human donor who was either an allogeneic HSCT recipient or a stem cell or donor lymphocyte infusion donor (not recorded which). It is not recorded whose cells these are; they may come from a transplant donor. The chain joins TRBV2 to TRBJ1-1, with D unclear. CDR3 sequence (DNA): TGTGCCAGCAGTGTGGAGAACACTGAAGCTTTCTTT. It specifies CASSVENTEAFF.